The source of this TCR beta chain is a study of T-cell reconstitution after alpha-beta-depleted transplantation in children. This CDR3 spans 14 amino acids. V lost 7 bases and J lost 8, with 15 bases in between. The germline V gene has CDR1 MDHEN and CDR2 SYDVKM. Construction of the TCRbeta library involved unique molecular identifiers. TCRdb reprocessed the PCR reads via MiXCR and lists one record per CDR3 protein. In the table there are 540,000 or so distinct CDR3 sequences, 23% of which are singletons. The sample consisted of PBMCs, mostly from graft donor cells, taken 360 days after TCRalphabeta/CD19-depleted stem cell transplant. The origin of this receptor is a boy in the first two years of life who had a stem cell transplant for acute myeloid leukemia, so the T cells may come from the graft donor. This chain uses TRBV28 with TRBJ1-6; weak D call: TRBD1 (5 bases). The CDR3 here is CASTVGRIYSPLHF. CDR3 nucleotide sequence: TGTGCCAGCACCGTGGGACGTATCTATTCACCCCTCCACTTT.